This T cell receptor beta chain appears in the sequencing data of a study of T cells in localized non-small cell lung cancer. Some clones are missing from TCRdb's copy, which holds only in-frame ones; the method was immunoSEQ multiplex PCR. Found here are about 33,000 clones, about 89% of them singletons; the top ten hold approximately 5%. The CDR3 length is 13 residues. The source of this sequence is a man aged 40-75 years with stage II lung adenocarcinoma. V usage is TRBV21-1 and J usage is TRBJ2-3. TRBV21-1 corresponds to a pseudogene. This sample comprised PBMCs, obtained before any cancer treatment. CDR3 sequence (DNA): TGTGCCAGCACAGGACCCCTTAGGGATACGCAGTATTTT. Residues: CASTGPLRDTQYF.